This TCR beta chain was profiled in a study of blood T cell repertoires in COVID-19. Losses at the gene ends were 3 bases for V and 10 bases for J; bases not matched to a gene: 13. The CDR3 extends over 16 amino acids. Per germline, CDR1 SNHLY and CDR2 FYNNEI. Assay used: immunoSEQ multiplex PCR; TCRdb lists only in-frame clones, some missing. The table has around 700,000 clones, about 87% seen once. Sequencing was performed on peripheral blood. The sequence was obtained from a woman aged 18-35 years with acute or convalescent COVID-19. The chain joins TRBV2 to TRBJ1-4; 8 nucleotides line up with TRBD1. The DNA of the CDR3 is TGTGCCAGCAGTGAGACAGGGGACAAGAGTTTGGGAAAACTGTTTTTT. This gives the protein CASSETGDKSLGKLFF.